This T cell receptor beta chain was documented in a study of OX40 agonist ivuxolimab in advanced cancers. Study-wide background: The group had a mean age of around 64 years, ranged from roughly 23 to 85, and was less than 85% male.

The CDR3 spans 17 residues. Trimming took 0 bases from V and 0 from J; bases not matched to a gene: 5. CDR1 SGHTA and CDR2 FQGNSA come from the germline V gene. Clones were sequenced by immunoSEQ multiplex PCR, and TCRdb holds only the in-frame ones, with some missing. This table holds roughly 65,000 clones, about nine tenths found once. To note about this clone: No antigen is known for it.

Study outcomes and limitations: CD4+ and CD8+ blood T cells expanded clonally by week 6 at 0.1 to 3.0 mg/kg. Not determined was the antigen specificity of the expanded peripheral T cells. Among the lowest levels of clonal expansion were found in partial responders at 0.1-3.0 mg/kg.

The receptor was derived from an adult with an advanced solid tumor such as melanoma, head and neck, liver or kidney cancer. The rearrangement uses TRBV7-2 and TRBJ2-4; the match to TRBD2 covers 7 bases. The specimen comprised CD4+ or CD8+ T cells sorted from blood, sampled in a trial of the OX40 agonist ivuxolimab. The CDR3 bases are TGTGCCAGCAGCTTAGCGGGGGGAGGGGTAGCCAAAAACATTCAGTACTTC. Its translation is CASSLAGGGVAKNIQYF.